These T cell receptor beta chains were read from a single sample in a study of shared clonotypes between healthy human individuals. TCRdb's table, derived via immunoSEQ multiplex PCR, lists solely in-frame clones and lacks some. The repertoire holds some 2,400,000 clones, with approximately 94% as singletons. Sequencing input: naive CD4+ T cells sorted from blood. Receptors were obtained from a man aged 18 to 30 in good health. Both conserved end residues are part of each CDR3. The order of the fields is CDR3 DNA, CDR3 protein, D gene, V gene, clone size, J gene. D genes are given only for firm matches. Some rows mark clone size as missing; the rest say once, few, many or name a class of expanded clone.

CDR3 DNA: TGTGCCAGCAGGAGAGGAGATAACTATGGCTACACCTTC
CDR3 protein: CASRRGDNYGYTF
D gene: -
V gene: TRBV2
clone size: -
J gene: TRBJ1-2

CDR3 DNA: TGTGCCTGGAGTGCCTCGAGGACAGGGGGCGTTGAAAAACTGTTTTTT
CDR3 protein: CAWSASRTGGVEKLFF
D gene: TRBD1
V gene: TRBV30
clone size: -
J gene: TRBJ1-4

CDR3 DNA: TGCGCCACGGGCTGGGGAAACACCGGGGAGCTGTTTTTT
CDR3 protein: CATGWGNTGELFF
D gene: -
V gene: TRBV4-1
clone size: -
J gene: TRBJ2-2

CDR3 DNA: TGCGCCAGCAGGTTCCAGACAGGGACTAATGAAAAACTGTTTTTT
CDR3 protein: CASRFQTGTNEKLFF
D gene: TRBD1
V gene: TRBV5-1
clone size: -
J gene: TRBJ1-4

CDR3 DNA: TGTGCCAGCAGTTACGATCCGGGGGCGAGGAATTCACCCCTCCACTTT
CDR3 protein: CASSYDPGARNSPLHF
D gene: -
V gene: TRBV6-5
clone size: -
J gene: TRBJ1-6

CDR3 DNA: TGTGCCAGCAGTGAAACCACTGACAGGAAGGGCAGGAACACTGAAGCTTTCTTT
CDR3 protein: CASSETTDRKGRNTEAFF
D gene: -
V gene: TRBV6-1
clone size: -
J gene: TRBJ1-1

CDR3 DNA: TGTGCCAGTAGTATCTACCCCCGGGACAGGAATTACGAGCAGTACTTC
CDR3 protein: CASSIYPRDRNYEQYF
D gene: TRBD1
V gene: TRBV19
clone size: -
J gene: TRBJ2-7

CDR3 DNA: TGTGCCAGCAGCTTGGACCCGGGGACCCAGTACTTC
CDR3 protein: CASSLDPGTQYF
D gene: -
V gene: TRBV5-4
clone size: -
J gene: TRBJ2-5

CDR3 DNA: TGCGCCAGCAGCCAAGAAGGGACAGGCAATCAGCCCCAGCATTTT
CDR3 protein: CASSQEGTGNQPQHF
D gene: TRBD1
V gene: TRBV4-1
clone size: few
J gene: TRBJ1-5

CDR3 DNA: TGTGCCAGCAGCCGCGTGGGGAATGAGCAGTTCTTC
CDR3 protein: CASSRVGNEQFF
D gene: -
V gene: TRBV7-2
clone size: -
J gene: TRBJ2-1

CDR3 DNA: TGTGCCAGCAGCCGAGACAGGGGAAGCTACAATGAGCAGTTCTTC
CDR3 protein: CASSRDRGSYNEQFF
D gene: TRBD1
V gene: TRBV5-4
clone size: -
J gene: TRBJ2-1

CDR3 DNA: TGCGCCAGCAAAGACACGCCGAACACTGAAGCTTTCTTT
CDR3 protein: CASKDTPNTEAFF
D gene: -
V gene: TRBV10-1
clone size: -
J gene: TRBJ1-1

CDR3 DNA: TGTGCCAGCAGCGCCATTGACTCCGTGAACACTGAAGCTTTCTTT
CDR3 protein: CASSAIDSVNTEAFF
D gene: -
V gene: TRBV4-2
clone size: -
J gene: TRBJ1-1

CDR3 DNA: TGTGCCAGCAGTGAAGCGGGGCCTGCCACAGATACGCAGTATTTT
CDR3 protein: CASSEAGPATDTQYF
D gene: -
V gene: TRBV2
clone size: -
J gene: TRBJ2-3

CDR3 DNA: TGCAGCGCCGCCGAGTTGTCTAATTCACCCCTCCACTTT
CDR3 protein: CSAAELSNSPLHF
D gene: -
V gene: TRBV29-1
clone size: -
J gene: TRBJ1-6

CDR3 DNA: TGTGCCAGCAGCTTTGTCCGGGGCGGGACCGGGGAGCTGTTTTTT
CDR3 protein: CASSFVRGGTGELFF
D gene: -
V gene: TRBV5-4
clone size: -
J gene: TRBJ2-2

CDR3 DNA: TGCAGTGCTAGACTCGGCCACGAGCAGTACTTC
CDR3 protein: CSARLGHEQYF
D gene: -
V gene: TRBV20-1
clone size: -
J gene: TRBJ2-7

CDR3 DNA: TGTGCCAGCAGCTTAGCGCTGAGGGACACCGGGGAGCTGTTTTTT
CDR3 protein: CASSLALRDTGELFF
D gene: -
V gene: TRBV7-9
clone size: -
J gene: TRBJ2-2

CDR3 DNA: TGTGCCAGCAGCGTAGCGGGAGGGCCGGACGGGGAGCTGTTTTTT
CDR3 protein: CASSVAGGPDGELFF
D gene: TRBD2
V gene: TRBV9
clone size: once
J gene: TRBJ2-2

CDR3 DNA: TGTGCCTGGACCTTCTCTGGGACAGTCAACGGCTACACCTTC
CDR3 protein: CAWTFSGTVNGYTF
D gene: TRBD1
V gene: TRBV30
clone size: -
J gene: TRBJ1-2

CDR3 DNA: TGTGCCAGCAGTCCATTTAGGACAGGGGATTTTTACGAGCAGTACTTC
CDR3 protein: CASSPFRTGDFYEQYF
D gene: TRBD1
V gene: TRBV27
clone size: -
J gene: TRBJ2-7

CDR3 DNA: TGTGCCAGCAGTGACCTCGGGGCCACTGACAATGAGCAGTTCTTC
CDR3 protein: CASSDLGATDNEQFF
D gene: -
V gene: TRBV6-4
clone size: -
J gene: TRBJ2-1

CDR3 DNA: TGTGCCAGCAGCTTAGATATGGTTAGTCCGGGACACCACTCCTACGAGCAGTACTTC
CDR3 protein: CASSLDMVSPGHHSYEQYF
D gene: -
V gene: TRBV11-2
clone size: -
J gene: TRBJ2-7

CDR3 DNA: TGTGCCAGCTCAATTCCAGGACTAGCATTCGGAGAGACCCAGTACTTC
CDR3 protein: CASSIPGLAFGETQYF
D gene: TRBD2
V gene: TRBV18
clone size: -
J gene: TRBJ2-5

CDR3 DNA: TGCGCCAGCAGCTTTCAGGGTTTCCCCTACGAGCAGTACTTC
CDR3 protein: CASSFQGFPYEQYF
D gene: -
V gene: TRBV5-1
clone size: -
J gene: TRBJ2-7

CDR3 DNA: TGTGCTAGCAGCTTAGATGGCGGGAGCGCAGATACGCAGTATTTT
CDR3 protein: CASSLDGGSADTQYF
D gene: TRBD2
V gene: TRBV7-7
clone size: -
J gene: TRBJ2-3

CDR3 DNA: TGCGCCAGCAGCCCCGGGACTAGCGGAGAACTTAACACAGATACGCAGTATTTT
CDR3 protein: CASSPGTSGELNTDTQYF
D gene: TRBD2
V gene: TRBV5-1
clone size: -
J gene: TRBJ2-3

CDR3 DNA: TGTGCCAGCACTCTAGCGGGGGCCTATAATGAGCAGTTCTTC
CDR3 protein: CASTLAGAYNEQFF
D gene: TRBD2
V gene: TRBV11-2
clone size: -
J gene: TRBJ2-1

CDR3 DNA: TGTGCCAGCAGTTACGCCAGGGTGATCTACAATGAGCAGTTCTTC
CDR3 protein: CASSYARVIYNEQFF
D gene: -
V gene: TRBV6-5
clone size: -
J gene: TRBJ2-1

CDR3 DNA: TGCGCCAGCAGTGAGTCTGCGGGAGGGCGCAATGAGCAGTTCTTC
CDR3 protein: CASSESAGGRNEQFF
D gene: TRBD2
V gene: TRBV10-1
clone size: -
J gene: TRBJ2-1

CDR3 DNA: TGTGCCAGCAGCACTAGGGCGGACAACTCTCCCATTAGTGAAAAACTGTTTTTT
CDR3 protein: CASSTRADNSPISEKLFF
D gene: -
V gene: TRBV21-1
clone size: -
J gene: TRBJ1-4

CDR3 DNA: TGTGCCAGCAGCTACGTGGGACTAGCGGGGACAGATACGCAGTATTTT
CDR3 protein: CASSYVGLAGTDTQYF
D gene: TRBD2
V gene: TRBV11-2
clone size: -
J gene: TRBJ2-3

CDR3 DNA: TGTGCCAGCAGCTTAATTATCGAGGAAAAACTGTTTTTT
CDR3 protein: CASSLIIEEKLFF
D gene: -
V gene: TRBV11-2
clone size: -
J gene: TRBJ1-4

CDR3 DNA: TGTGCCAGCAGCCCACAGAAGTACAATGAGCAGTTCTTC
CDR3 protein: CASSPQKYNEQFF
D gene: -
V gene: TRBV9
clone size: once
J gene: TRBJ2-1

CDR3 DNA: TGTGCCAGCAACCGGGACTCAGCCTACGAGCAGTACTTC
CDR3 protein: CASNRDSAYEQYF
D gene: -
V gene: TRBV6-6
clone size: once
J gene: TRBJ2-7

CDR3 DNA: TGTGCCAGCACCCCGGGCGTACGGAACACTGAAGCTTTCTTT
CDR3 protein: CASTPGVRNTEAFF
D gene: -
V gene: TRBV2
clone size: -
J gene: TRBJ1-1

CDR3 DNA: TGTGCCAGCAGCGCCCGACCCGACAGGGGCCGGAACACTGAAGCTTTCTTT
CDR3 protein: CASSARPDRGRNTEAFF
D gene: TRBD1
V gene: TRBV7-9
clone size: -
J gene: TRBJ1-1

CDR3 DNA: TGTGCCAGTAGTATAAGGAGGAACACTGAAGCTTTCTTT
CDR3 protein: CASSIRRNTEAFF
D gene: -
V gene: TRBV19
clone size: once
J gene: TRBJ1-1

CDR3 DNA: TGTGCCAGCAGCTTTCAGGGAAGCGAGCAGTACTTC
CDR3 protein: CASSFQGSEQYF
D gene: -
V gene: TRBV7-8
clone size: -
J gene: TRBJ2-7

CDR3 DNA: TGTGCCAGCAGCTTGTCCCTCCCCGGATCAGGGGAGCTGTTTTTT
CDR3 protein: CASSLSLPGSGELFF
D gene: -
V gene: TRBV7-2
clone size: -
J gene: TRBJ2-2

CDR3 DNA: TGTGCCAGCAGCGCAACTCGCGAGCAGTACTTC
CDR3 protein: CASSATREQYF
D gene: -
V gene: TRBV7-9
clone size: -
J gene: TRBJ2-7

CDR3 DNA: TGTGCCTGGAGTGAGAGACCTCAAGAGACCCAGTACTTC
CDR3 protein: CAWSERPQETQYF
D gene: -
V gene: TRBV30
clone size: -
J gene: TRBJ2-5

CDR3 DNA: TGTGCCAGCAGTGAGCAGGCACTAGCCAAAAACATTCAGTACTTC
CDR3 protein: CASSEQALAKNIQYF
D gene: -
V gene: TRBV6-1
clone size: -
J gene: TRBJ2-4

CDR3 DNA: TGTGCCAGCAGTTACTCTTTTCTGGGCGTCCAAGAGACCCAGTACTTC
CDR3 protein: CASSYSFLGVQETQYF
D gene: -
V gene: TRBV6-5
clone size: -
J gene: TRBJ2-5

CDR3 DNA: TGTGCCAGCAGCTTAGTGCAGGGGGGTTACGAGCAGTACTTC
CDR3 protein: CASSLVQGGYEQYF
D gene: -
V gene: TRBV11-2
clone size: -
J gene: TRBJ2-7

CDR3 DNA: TGTGCCAGTAGCCTCGGGACAGTCAATCAGCCCCAGCATTTT
CDR3 protein: CASSLGTVNQPQHF
D gene: TRBD1
V gene: TRBV19
clone size: -
J gene: TRBJ1-5

CDR3 DNA: TGCGCCAGCAGTGAAGGGCGGGGGGGGCCCAATGAGCAGTTCTTC
CDR3 protein: CASSEGRGGPNEQFF
D gene: TRBD2
V gene: TRBV10-1
clone size: once
J gene: TRBJ2-1

CDR3 DNA: TGTGCCAGCAGCTTACCCCGGACAGGTCTAGCCAAAAACATTCAGTACTTC
CDR3 protein: CASSLPRTGLAKNIQYF
D gene: TRBD1
V gene: TRBV7-9
clone size: -
J gene: TRBJ2-4

CDR3 DNA: TGTGCCTGGAGTGTAACAGGGATATGGTATGGCTACACCTTC
CDR3 protein: CAWSVTGIWYGYTF
D gene: -
V gene: TRBV30
clone size: -
J gene: TRBJ1-2

CDR3 DNA: TGTGCCAGCAGTTACTCCCTAGCGGGAGGGCCAAGGGAGCAGTTCTTC
CDR3 protein: CASSYSLAGGPREQFF
D gene: TRBD2
V gene: TRBV6-5
clone size: -
J gene: TRBJ2-1

CDR3 DNA: TGTGCCAGCGGGTTGTATGAAAAACTGTTTTTT
CDR3 protein: CASGLYEKLFF
D gene: -
V gene: TRBV28
clone size: -
J gene: TRBJ1-4

CDR3 DNA: TGTGCCAGCTGCCGGGACAGGGGAGGCAATCAGCCCCAGCATTTT
CDR3 protein: CASCRDRGGNQPQHF
D gene: TRBD1
V gene: TRBV27
clone size: -
J gene: TRBJ1-5

CDR3 DNA: TGCAGCGTAGGGACAGGGGTCGGCAACGAGCAGTACTTC
CDR3 protein: CSVGTGVGNEQYF
D gene: TRBD1
V gene: TRBV29-1
clone size: -
J gene: TRBJ2-7

CDR3 DNA: TGTGCCAGCAGTTACCGGGACAGGGGTAACACTGAAGCTTTCTTT
CDR3 protein: CASSYRDRGNTEAFF
D gene: TRBD1
V gene: TRBV6-5
clone size: -
J gene: TRBJ1-1

CDR3 DNA: TGTGCCACCTCTCGTACAGGGGAAGGAGGCTACACCTTC
CDR3 protein: CATSRTGEGGYTF
D gene: TRBD1
V gene: TRBV6-4
clone size: -
J gene: TRBJ1-2

CDR3 DNA: TGTGCCAGCAGACCCTCAGGGGTTGCTCAGCCCCAGCATTTT
CDR3 protein: CASRPSGVAQPQHF
D gene: -
V gene: TRBV6-5
clone size: -
J gene: TRBJ1-5

CDR3 DNA: TGTGCCAGCAGCGTAGCTGTGCGGGATAGCGACGAGCAGTACTTC
CDR3 protein: CASSVAVRDSDEQYF
D gene: -
V gene: TRBV9
clone size: -
J gene: TRBJ2-7

CDR3 DNA: TGTGCCAGCAGCTTGTTAAGTGGACAGCCCCAGCATTTT
CDR3 protein: CASSLLSGQPQHF
D gene: -
V gene: TRBV5-6
clone size: -
J gene: TRBJ1-5

CDR3 DNA: TGTGCCAGCAGCACCGGACAGACTTCTTACAATGAGCAGTTCTTC
CDR3 protein: CASSTGQTSYNEQFF
D gene: -
V gene: TRBV6-5
clone size: -
J gene: TRBJ2-1

CDR3 DNA: TGTGCCTGGAGTGTCCAGGGGAACACTGAAGCTTTCTTT
CDR3 protein: CAWSVQGNTEAFF
D gene: -
V gene: TRBV30
clone size: -
J gene: TRBJ1-1